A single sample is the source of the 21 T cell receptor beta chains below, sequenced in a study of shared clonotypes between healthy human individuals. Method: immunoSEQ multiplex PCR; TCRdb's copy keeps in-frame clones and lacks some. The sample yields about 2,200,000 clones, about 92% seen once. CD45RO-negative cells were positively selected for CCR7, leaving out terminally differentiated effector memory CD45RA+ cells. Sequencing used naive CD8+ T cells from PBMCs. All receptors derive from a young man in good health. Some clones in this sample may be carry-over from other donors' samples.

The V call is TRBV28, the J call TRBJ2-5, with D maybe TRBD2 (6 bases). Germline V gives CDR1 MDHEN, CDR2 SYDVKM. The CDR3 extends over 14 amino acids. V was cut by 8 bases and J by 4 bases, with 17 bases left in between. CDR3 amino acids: CASGNRESGETQYF. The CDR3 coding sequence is TGTGCCAGCGGAAATCGGGAGTCTGGAGAGACCCAGTACTTC. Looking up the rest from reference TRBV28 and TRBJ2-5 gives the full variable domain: DVKVTQSSRYLVKRTGEKVFLECVQDMDHENMFWYRQDPGLGLRLIYFSYDVKMKEKGDIPEGYSVSREKKERFSLILESASTNQTSMYLCASGNRESGETQYFGPGTRLLVL.

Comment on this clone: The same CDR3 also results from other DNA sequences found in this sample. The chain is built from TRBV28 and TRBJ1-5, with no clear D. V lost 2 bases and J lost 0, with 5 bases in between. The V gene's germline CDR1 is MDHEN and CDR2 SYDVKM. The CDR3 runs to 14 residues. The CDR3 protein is CASSLRLSNQPQHF. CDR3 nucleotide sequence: TGTGCCAGCAGTTTACGGCTTAGCAATCAGCCCCAGCATTTT.

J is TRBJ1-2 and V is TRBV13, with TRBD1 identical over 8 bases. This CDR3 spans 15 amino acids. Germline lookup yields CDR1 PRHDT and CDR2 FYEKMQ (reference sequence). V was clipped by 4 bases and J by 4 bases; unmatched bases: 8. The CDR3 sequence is CASSSNRGSGYGYTF. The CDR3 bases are TGTGCCAGCAGCTCAAACAGGGGGAGCGGCTATGGCTACACCTTC.

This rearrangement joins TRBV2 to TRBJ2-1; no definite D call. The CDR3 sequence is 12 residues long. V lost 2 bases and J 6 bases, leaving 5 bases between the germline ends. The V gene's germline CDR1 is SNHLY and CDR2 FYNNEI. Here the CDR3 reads CASSERSNEQFF. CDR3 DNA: TGTGCCAGCAGTGAAAGGTCCAATGAGCAGTTCTTC.

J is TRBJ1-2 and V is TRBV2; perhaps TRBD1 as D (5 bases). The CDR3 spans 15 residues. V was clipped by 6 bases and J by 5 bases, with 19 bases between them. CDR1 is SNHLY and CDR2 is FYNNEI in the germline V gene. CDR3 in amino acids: CASRGGRTGEYGYTF. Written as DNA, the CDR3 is TGTGCCAGCAGGGGGGGGAGGACCGGGGAATATGGCTACACCTTC.

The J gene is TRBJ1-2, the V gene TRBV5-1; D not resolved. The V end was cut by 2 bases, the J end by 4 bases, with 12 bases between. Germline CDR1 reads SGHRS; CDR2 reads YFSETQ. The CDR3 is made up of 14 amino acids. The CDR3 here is CASSLGNGVYGYTF. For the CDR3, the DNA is TGCGCCAGCAGCTTAGGGAATGGAGTCTATGGCTACACCTTC.

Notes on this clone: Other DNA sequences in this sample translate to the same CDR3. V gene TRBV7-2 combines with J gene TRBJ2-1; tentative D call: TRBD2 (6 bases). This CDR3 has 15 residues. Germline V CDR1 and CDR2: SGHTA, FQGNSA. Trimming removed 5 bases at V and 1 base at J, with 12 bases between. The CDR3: CASSPVGGSYNEQFF. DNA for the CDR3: TGTGCCAGCAGCCCAGTGGGGGGTTCCTACAATGAGCAGTTCTTC.

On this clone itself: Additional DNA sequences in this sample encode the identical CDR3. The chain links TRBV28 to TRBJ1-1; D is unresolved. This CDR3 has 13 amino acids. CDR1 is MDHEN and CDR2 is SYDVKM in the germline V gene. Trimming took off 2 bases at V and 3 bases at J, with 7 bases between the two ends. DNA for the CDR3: TGTGCCAGCAGTTTAGGTCGATACACTGAAGCTTTCTTT. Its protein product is CASSLGRYTEAFF.

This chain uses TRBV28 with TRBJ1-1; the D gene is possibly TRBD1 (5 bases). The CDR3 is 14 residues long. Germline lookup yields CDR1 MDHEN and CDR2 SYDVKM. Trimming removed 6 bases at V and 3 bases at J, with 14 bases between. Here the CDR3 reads CASSSGTSDTEAFF. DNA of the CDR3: TGTGCCAGCAGCTCCGGGACCTCCGACACTGAAGCTTTCTTT.

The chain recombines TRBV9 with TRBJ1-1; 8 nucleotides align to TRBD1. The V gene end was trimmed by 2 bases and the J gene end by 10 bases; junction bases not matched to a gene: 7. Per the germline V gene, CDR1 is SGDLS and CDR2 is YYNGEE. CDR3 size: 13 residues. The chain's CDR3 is CASSVSQGATAFF. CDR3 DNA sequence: TGTGCCAGCAGCGTTTCGCAGGGGGCTACAGCTTTCTTT.

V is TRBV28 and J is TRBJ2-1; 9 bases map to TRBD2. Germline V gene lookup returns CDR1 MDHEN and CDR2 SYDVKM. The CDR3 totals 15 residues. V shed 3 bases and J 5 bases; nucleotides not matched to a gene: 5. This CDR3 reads CASSFVLAGHNEQFF. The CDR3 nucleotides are TGTGCCAGCAGTTTCGTTCTAGCGGGGCACAATGAGCAGTTCTTC.

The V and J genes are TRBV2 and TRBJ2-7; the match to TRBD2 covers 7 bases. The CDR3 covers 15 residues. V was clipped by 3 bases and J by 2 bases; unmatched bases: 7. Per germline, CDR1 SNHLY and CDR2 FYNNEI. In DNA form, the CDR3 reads TGTGCCAGCAGTGATTCCAGCGGGGCCACCTACGAGCAGTACTTC. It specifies CASSDSSGATYEQYF. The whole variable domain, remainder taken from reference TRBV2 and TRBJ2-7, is EPEVTQTPSHQVTQMGQEVILRCVPISNHLYFYWYRQILGQKVEFLVSFYNNEISEKSEIFDDQFSVERPDGSNFTLKIRSTKLEDSAMYFCASSDSSGATYEQYFGPGTRLTVT.

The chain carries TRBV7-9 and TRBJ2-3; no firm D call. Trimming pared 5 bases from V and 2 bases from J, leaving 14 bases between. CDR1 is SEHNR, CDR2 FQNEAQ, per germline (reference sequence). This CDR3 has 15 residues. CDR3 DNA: TGTGCCAGCAGCCCTCGCCCAGCCCCCACAGATACGCAGTATTTT. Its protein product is CASSPRPAPTDTQYF.

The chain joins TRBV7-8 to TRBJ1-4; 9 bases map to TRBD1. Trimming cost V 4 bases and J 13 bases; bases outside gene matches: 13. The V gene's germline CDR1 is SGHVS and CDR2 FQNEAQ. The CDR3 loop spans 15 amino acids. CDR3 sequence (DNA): TGTGCCAGCAGCTCCAAGCCACAGGGGGCTGAAGGACTGTTTTTT. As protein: CASSSKPQGAEGLFF. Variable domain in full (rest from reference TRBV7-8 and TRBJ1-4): GAGVSQSPRYKVAKRGQDVALRCDPISGHVSLFWYQQALGQGPEFLTYFQNEAQLDKSGLPSDRFFAERPEGSVSTLKIQRTQQEDSAVYLCASSSKPQGAEGLFFGSGTQLSVL.

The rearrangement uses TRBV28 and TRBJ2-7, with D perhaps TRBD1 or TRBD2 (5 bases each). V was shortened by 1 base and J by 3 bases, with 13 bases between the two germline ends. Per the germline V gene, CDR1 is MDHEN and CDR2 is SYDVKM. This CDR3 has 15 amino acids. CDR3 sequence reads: CASSLLGVGYYEQYF. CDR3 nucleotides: TGTGCCAGCAGTTTATTGGGGGTCGGGTACTACGAGCAGTACTTC. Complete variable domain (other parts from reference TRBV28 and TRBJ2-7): DVKVTQSSRYLVKRTGEKVFLECVQDMDHENMFWYRQDPGLGLRLIYFSYDVKMKEKGDIPEGYSVSREKKERFSLILESASTNQTSMYLCASSLLGVGYYEQYFGPGTRLTVT.

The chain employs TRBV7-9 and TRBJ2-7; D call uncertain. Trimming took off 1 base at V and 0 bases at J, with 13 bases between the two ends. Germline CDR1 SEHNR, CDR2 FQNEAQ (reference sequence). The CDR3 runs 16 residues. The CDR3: CASSLVNSRFSYEQYF. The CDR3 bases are TGTGCCAGCAGCTTAGTCAATTCACGGTTCTCCTACGAGCAGTACTTC. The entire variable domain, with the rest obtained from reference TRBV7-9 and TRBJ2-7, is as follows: DTGVSQNPRHKITKRGQNVTFRCDPISEHNRLYWYRQTLGQGPEFLTYFQNEAQLEKSRLLSDRFSAERPKGSFSTLEIQRTEQGDSAMYLCASSLVNSRFSYEQYFGPGTRLTVT.

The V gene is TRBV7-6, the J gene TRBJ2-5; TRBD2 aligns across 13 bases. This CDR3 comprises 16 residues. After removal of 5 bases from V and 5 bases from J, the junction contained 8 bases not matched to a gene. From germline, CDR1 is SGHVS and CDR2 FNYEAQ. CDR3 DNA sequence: TGTGCCAGCAGCCTAAGGACTAGCGGGAGCTGGGAGACCCAGTACTTC. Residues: CASSLRTSGSWETQYF.

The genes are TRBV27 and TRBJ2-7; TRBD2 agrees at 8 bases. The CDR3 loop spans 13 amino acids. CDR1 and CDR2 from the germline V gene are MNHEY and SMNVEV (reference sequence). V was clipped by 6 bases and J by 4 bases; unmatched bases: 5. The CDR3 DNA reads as TGTGCCAGCAGAGATAGCGGGACGTACGAGCAGTACTTC. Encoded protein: CASRDSGTYEQYF.

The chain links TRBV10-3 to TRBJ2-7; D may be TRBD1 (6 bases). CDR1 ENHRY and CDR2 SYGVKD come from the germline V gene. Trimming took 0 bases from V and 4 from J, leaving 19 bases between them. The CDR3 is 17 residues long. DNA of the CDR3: TGTGCCATCAGTGAGTCGGTCCCCGGACAGTCGAAATACGAGCAGTACTTC. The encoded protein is CAISESVPGQSKYEQYF.

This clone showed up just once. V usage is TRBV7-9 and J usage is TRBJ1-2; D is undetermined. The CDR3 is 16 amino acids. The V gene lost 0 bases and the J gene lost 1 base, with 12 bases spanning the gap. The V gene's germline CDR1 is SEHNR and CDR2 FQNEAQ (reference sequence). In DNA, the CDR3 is TGTGCCAGCAGCTTAGCGAAGGATATGGGTAACTATGGCTACACCTTC. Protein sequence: CASSLAKDMGNYGYTF.

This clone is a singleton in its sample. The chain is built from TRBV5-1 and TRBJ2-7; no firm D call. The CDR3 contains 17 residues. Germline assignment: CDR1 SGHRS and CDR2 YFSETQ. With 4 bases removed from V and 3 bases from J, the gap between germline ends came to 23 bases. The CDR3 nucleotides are TGCGCCAGCAGCCCGACTCGCCGACGCGAAAGCGTCTACGAGCAGTACTTC. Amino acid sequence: CASSPTRRRESVYEQYF.